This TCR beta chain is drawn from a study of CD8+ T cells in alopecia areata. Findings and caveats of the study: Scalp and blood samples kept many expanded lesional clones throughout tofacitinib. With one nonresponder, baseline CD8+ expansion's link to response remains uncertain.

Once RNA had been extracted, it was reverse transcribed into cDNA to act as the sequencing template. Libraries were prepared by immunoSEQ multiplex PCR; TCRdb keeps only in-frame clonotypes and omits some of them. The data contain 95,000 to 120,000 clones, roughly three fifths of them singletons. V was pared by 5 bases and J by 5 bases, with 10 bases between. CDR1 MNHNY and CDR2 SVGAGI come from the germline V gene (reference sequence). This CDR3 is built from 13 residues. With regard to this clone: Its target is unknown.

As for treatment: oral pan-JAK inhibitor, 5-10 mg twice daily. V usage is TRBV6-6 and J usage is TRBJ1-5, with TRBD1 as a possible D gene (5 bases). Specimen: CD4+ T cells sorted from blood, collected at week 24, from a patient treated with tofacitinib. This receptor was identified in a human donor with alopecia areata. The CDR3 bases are TGTGCCAGCAGTCCTCAGGGATATCAGCCCCAGCATTTT. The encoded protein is CASSPQGYQPQHF.